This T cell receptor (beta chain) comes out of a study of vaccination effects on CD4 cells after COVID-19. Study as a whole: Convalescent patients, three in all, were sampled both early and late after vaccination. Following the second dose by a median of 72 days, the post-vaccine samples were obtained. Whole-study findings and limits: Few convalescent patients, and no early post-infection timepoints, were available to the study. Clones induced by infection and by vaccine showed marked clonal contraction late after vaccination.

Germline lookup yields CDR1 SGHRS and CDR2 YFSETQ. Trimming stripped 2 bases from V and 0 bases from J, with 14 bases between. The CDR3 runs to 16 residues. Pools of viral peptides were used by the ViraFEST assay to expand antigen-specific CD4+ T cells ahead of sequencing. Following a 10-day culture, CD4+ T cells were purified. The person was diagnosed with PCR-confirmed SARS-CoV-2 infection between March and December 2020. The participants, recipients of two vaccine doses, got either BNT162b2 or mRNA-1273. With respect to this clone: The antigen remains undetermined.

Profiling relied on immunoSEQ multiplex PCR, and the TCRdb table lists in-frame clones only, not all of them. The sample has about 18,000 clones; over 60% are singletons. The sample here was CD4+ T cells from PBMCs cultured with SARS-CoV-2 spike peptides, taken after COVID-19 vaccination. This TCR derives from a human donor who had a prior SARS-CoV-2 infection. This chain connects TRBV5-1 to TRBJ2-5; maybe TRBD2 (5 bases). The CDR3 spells CASSLGGSGYQETQYF. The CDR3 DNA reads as TGCGCCAGCAGCTTAGGAGGCTCCGGGTACCAAGAGACCCAGTACTTC.